The 20 T cell receptor beta chains below all came from one sample that was sequenced in a study of blood T cells in healthy people across ages. Through a sample-barcoded 5' primer and a J-beta primer mix, a second PCR was run for roughly 6 to 12 cycles. MiXCR was run by TCRdb on the 5' RACE reads, yielding one entry per CDR3 protein. The sample holds more than 650,000 distinct CDR3 sequences, about 48% seen once. Sequenced input: blood. The receptors originated from a man at least 80 years old in good health.

This clonotype was observed at least ten times. The rearrangement joins TRBV12-3 or TRBV12-4 to TRBJ1-1; D is perhaps TRBD1 (5 bases). The CDR3 contains 13 residues. The V and J ends lost 3 bases and 10 bases respectively, with 15 bases between them. CDR3 bases: TGTGCCAGCAGTTTGCTTATATCCGGGGGAGCTTTCTTT. This translates into CASSLLISGGAFF.

The chain recombines TRBV9 with TRBJ2-5; TRBD1 might be the D (7 bases). The length of the CDR3 is 15 residues. CDR1 and CDR2 from the germline V gene are SGDLS and YYNGEE. Deletions cut 4 bases from V and 1 base from J, with 14 bases between. The CDR3 bases are TGTGCCAGCAGCCCCCATCAGGGGGGCCAAGAGACCCAGTACTTC. As protein: CASSPHQGGQETQYF.

V usage is TRBV10-3 and J usage is TRBJ2-5; TRBD1 agrees at 11 bases. The DNA end is a closer match to TRBJ2-7, so the J assignment may be wrong. The CDR3 covers 14 residues. Germline CDR1 is ENHRY and CDR2 is SYGVKD. The CDR3 sequence: CAISGTGTGGEQYF. CDR3 sequence (DNA): TGTGCCATCAGTGGTACCGGGACAGGGGGCGAGCAGTACTTC.

V gene TRBV6-5 combines with J gene TRBJ2-4; 11 bases are a match to TRBD1. Gene TRBJ2-7 matches the end of the DNA better, so the J call may be wrong. Germline loops: CDR1 MNHEY, CDR2 SVGAGI. The CDR3 is 15 amino acids. For the CDR3, the DNA is TGTGCCAGCAGGGCGACCGGGACAGGGGGCTACGAGCAGTACTTC. This sequence encodes CASRATGTGGYEQYF.

Turning to this clonotype: One junction end does not reproduce the germline sequence, and a read error may be involved. The chain uses TRBV5-1 and TRBJ2-4; 8 bases line up with TRBD2. The end of the DNA aligns better with TRBJ2-7, so the J call may be wrong. Germline values: CDR1 SGHRS, CDR2 YFSETQ. The CDR3 runs 15 residues. CDR3 DNA: TGCGCCAGCAGCACAGGACTAGCCACCTCCCACGAGCAGTACTTC. This translates into CASSTGLATSHEQYF.

The chain joins TRBV27 to TRBJ2-1; 8 positions agree with TRBD1. The V segment lost 2 bases and the J segment 6 bases; nucleotides outside the gene matches: 6. Germline V lookup: CDR1 MNHEY, CDR2 SMNVEV (reference sequence). CDR3 length equals 15 residues. CDR3 sequence reads: CASSLRQGMPNEQFF. In DNA form, the CDR3 reads TGTGCCAGCAGTTTAAGACAGGGGATGCCCAATGAGCAGTTCTTC.

This clonotype was found a few times. The chain has TRBV7-2 and TRBJ1-5; tentative D call: TRBD1 (5 bases). Germline assignment: CDR1 SGHTA and CDR2 FQGNSA. CDR3 length: 14 residues. The V and J ends lost 1 base and 4 bases respectively, with 8 bases between them. This CDR3 is CASSLGQINQPQHF. CDR3 DNA: TGTGCCAGCAGCTTAGGACAGATTAATCAGCCCCAGCATTTT.

This clonotype was counted between two and nine times. The CDR3 DNA reads TGCAGTGCTGAAGTAGCGTCCCGTGGCACAGATACGCAGTATTTT. It encodes CSAEVASRGTDTQYF. The chain combines TRBV20-1 with TRBJ2-3; maybe TRBD2 (5 bases). The V end was cut by 5 bases, the J end by 1 base, with 16 bases between. From germline, CDR1 is DFQATT and CDR2 SNEGSKA (reference sequence). There are 15 residues in the CDR3.

Notes on this clonotype: One junction end does not reproduce the germline sequence, and a read error may be involved. The CDR3 DNA is TGTGCCGCCAGTGACCGGACAGGGGCCACAGATACGCAGTATTTT. Residues: CAASDRTGATDTQYF. This chain links TRBV24-1 with TRBJ2-3; 9 bases fit TRBD1. Germline V gives CDR1 KGHDR, CDR2 SFDVKD. The CDR3 spans 15 residues.

This clonotype has more than one count but fewer than ten. The chain uses TRBV2 and TRBJ1-4, with D hard to call. The ends were cut back, 8 bases at V and 6 bases at J, with 10 bases in the middle. Germline V lookup: CDR1 SNHLY, CDR2 FYNNEI. This CDR3 is 12 amino acids long. This CDR3 reads CASGLGDEKLFF. The CDR3 DNA follows: TGTGCCAGCGGGCTTGGGGATGAAAAACTGTTTTTT.

In this sample, this clonotype turned up a few times. The V call is TRBV7-9, the J call TRBJ2-5; D call uncertain. This CDR3 region has 13 residues. The germline V and J ends were trimmed by 5 bases and 5 bases, with 12 bases remaining between them. Germline V gene lookup returns CDR1 SEHNR and CDR2 FQNEAQ (reference sequence). For the CDR3, the DNA is TGTGCCAGCAGCCCTAAGTCCCGGGAGACCCAGTACTTC. Protein: CASSPKSRETQYF.

V is TRBV2 and J is TRBJ2-5; 7 nucleotides match TRBD1. This CDR3 has 14 residues. Germline-derived CDR1 and CDR2 are SNHLY and FYNNEI. The V and J ends lost 7 bases and 5 bases, in that order; junction bases with no gene match: 10. CDR3 amino acids: CASIVDRTVETQYF. CDR3 nucleotide sequence: TGTGCCAGCATAGTGGACAGGACCGTGGAGACCCAGTACTTC.

DNA for the CDR3: TGTGCCAGCAGCAACACAGGGCTGGCAGATACGCAGTATTTT. It specifies CASSNTGLADTQYF. This rearrangement joins TRBV9 to TRBJ2-3; tentatively, D is TRBD1 (6 bases). The germline V gene has CDR1 SGDLS and CDR2 YYNGEE. V lost 4 bases and J 4 bases, leaving 13 bases between the germline ends. CDR3 length equals 14 residues.

The rearrangement joins TRBV6-2 or TRBV6-3 to TRBJ2-7; 8 positions match TRBD2. The V and J ends lost 6 bases and 4 bases, in that order; junction bases with no gene match: 8. The CDR3 loop spans 14 amino acids. The germline gives CDR1 MNHEY, CDR2 SVGEGT. The CDR3 here is CASSNSGSGYEQYF. In DNA form, the CDR3 reads TGTGCCAGCAGCAACAGCGGGAGCGGATACGAGCAGTACTTC.

V usage is TRBV5-1 and J usage is TRBJ2-3; D gene unclear. This CDR3 has 15 residues. Trimming took off 4 bases at V and 0 bases at J, with 12 bases between the two ends. Germline CDR1 is SGHRS and CDR2 is YFSETQ. This CDR3 is CASSLSTPSTDTQYF. CDR3 nucleotide sequence: TGCGCCAGCAGCCTGAGCACGCCTAGCACAGATACGCAGTATTTT.

The J gene is TRBJ2-5, the V gene TRBV3-1, with 9 bases aligning to TRBD2. The J call could be wrong; TRBJ2-7 is a better fit for the DNA end. The CDR3 loop spans 14 amino acids. The germline V gene has CDR1 LGHDT and CDR2 YNNKEL (reference sequence). CDR3 in DNA: TGTGCCAGCAGCCAAAGGCTAGCGGGAAACGAGCAGTACTTC. Translated: CASSQRLAGNEQYF.

This clonotype occurred once. The V call is TRBV24-1, the J call TRBJ2-6, with unresolved D. Germline assignment: CDR1 KGHDR and CDR2 SFDVKD. The V and J ends lost 6 bases and 0 bases respectively, with 8 bases between them. The length of the CDR3 is 15 residues. The CDR3 region has the DNA TGTGCCACCAGTACCACCCTCTCTGGGGCCAACGTCCTGACTTTC. As protein: CATSTTLSGANVLTF.

The table lists this clonotype with a few counts. This chain connects TRBV29-1 to TRBJ2-7, with 12 bases that match TRBD2. The J segment lost 7 bases and the V segment lost 6 bases, leaving 13 bases of the junction unmatched. This CDR3 has 15 residues. Germline CDR1 and CDR2: SQVTM and ANQGSEA. The CDR3 DNA is TGCAGCGTCAAAGTTACTAGCGGGAGGAACAATGAGCAGTACTTC. Protein product: CSVKVTSGRNNEQYF.

This clonotype was detected only a few times. The gene calls are TRBV11-2 and TRBJ1-5; 7 bases are a match to TRBD1. J was trimmed by 4 bases and V by 1 base; bases with no gene match: 4. This CDR3 is built from 15 residues. In germline, CDR1 is SGHAT, CDR2 FQNNGV. The CDR3 is CASSLGGGLNQPQHF. CDR3 coding DNA: TGTGCCAGCAGCTTAGGAGGGGGCCTTAATCAGCCCCAGCATTTT.

V and J are TRBV20-1 and TRBJ2-1, with 10 bases fitting TRBD2. The DNA matches TRBJ2-7 better at its end, which makes the J call doubtful. Germline V CDR1 and CDR2: DFQATT, SNEGSKA (reference sequence). CDR3 length equals 16 residues. The CDR3 is CSALTLAGATYNEQYF. The CDR3 DNA sequence: TGCAGTGCCTTGACCCTAGCGGGAGCGACCTACAATGAGCAGTACTTC.